A selection of T cell receptor beta chains follows, all from one sample in a study of CD8 T cells in Susac syndrome. TCRdb passed the immunoSEQ multiplex PCR reads through MiXCR, listing each CDR3 protein once. The profile shows over 100,000 distinct CDR3 sequences, nearly 95% of them singletons. Sequencing was performed on CD4+ T cells from PBMCs. These receptors were taken from a human donor in good health. The CDR3 runs from the conserved cysteine through the conserved F or W. D genes are given only for firm matches. Size is omitted from some rows. Given values are once, few, many or a class for expanded clones.

cdr3_length: 13
j_call: TRBJ2-7
d_call: NA
clone_size: NA
v_call: TRBV20-1
cdr3_aa: CSAMVGPAEEEYF
cdr3_nt: TGCAGTGCTATGGTTGGCCCCGCAGAAGAGGAGTACTTC

cdr3_length: 15
j_call: TRBJ2-3
d_call: NA
clone_size: NA
v_call: TRBV7-3
cdr3_aa: CASSSDGGSTDTQYF
cdr3_nt: TGTGCCAGCAGCTCCGATGGGGGGAGCACAGATACGCAGTATTTT

cdr3_length: 13
j_call: TRBJ2-6
d_call: NA
clone_size: NA
v_call: TRBV6-2/TRBV6-3
cdr3_aa: CASSYSGANVLTF
cdr3_nt: TGTGCCAGCAGTTACTCTGGGGCCAACGTCCTGACTTTC

cdr3_length: 16
j_call: TRBJ2-4
d_call: TRBD1
clone_size: NA
v_call: TRBV13
cdr3_aa: CASSPPDRGAKNIQYF
cdr3_nt: TGTGCCAGCAGCCCCCCGGACAGGGGCGCCAAAAACATTCAGTACTTC

cdr3_length: 16
j_call: TRBJ1-5
d_call: NA
clone_size: NA
v_call: TRBV11-2
cdr3_aa: CASSPIARVSNQPQHF
cdr3_nt: TGTGCCAGCAGCCCCATAGCCAGGGTTAGCAATCAGCCCCAGCATTTT

cdr3_length: 16
j_call: TRBJ2-3
d_call: TRBD1
clone_size: NA
v_call: TRBV29-1
cdr3_aa: CSVTSPARGRTDTQYF
cdr3_nt: TGCAGCGTTACCTCTCCGGCCAGGGGGCGCACAGATACGCAGTATTTT

cdr3_length: 15
j_call: TRBJ2-7
d_call: NA
clone_size: few
v_call: TRBV4-1
cdr3_aa: CASSQAAGSSYEQYF
cdr3_nt: TGCGCCAGCAGCCAAGCAGCAGGGAGCTCCTACGAGCAGTACTTC

cdr3_length: 16
j_call: TRBJ2-5
d_call: NA
clone_size: NA
v_call: TRBV21-1
cdr3_aa: CASSFPGTVVRETQYF
cdr3_nt: TGTGCCAGCAGCTTCCCCGGGACAGTAGTTAGAGAGACCCAGTACTTC

cdr3_length: 18
j_call: TRBJ1-5
d_call: NA
clone_size: NA
v_call: TRBV7-4
cdr3_aa: CASSFWSQGRYSNQPQHF
cdr3_nt: TGTGCCAGCAGCTTTTGGAGTCAGGGGCGTTATAGCAATCAGCCCCAGCATTTT

cdr3_length: 14
j_call: TRBJ2-5
d_call: NA
clone_size: NA
v_call: TRBV7-9
cdr3_aa: CASSLAEGVETQYF
cdr3_nt: TGTGCCAGCAGCTTAGCAGAAGGGGTAGAGACCCAGTACTTC